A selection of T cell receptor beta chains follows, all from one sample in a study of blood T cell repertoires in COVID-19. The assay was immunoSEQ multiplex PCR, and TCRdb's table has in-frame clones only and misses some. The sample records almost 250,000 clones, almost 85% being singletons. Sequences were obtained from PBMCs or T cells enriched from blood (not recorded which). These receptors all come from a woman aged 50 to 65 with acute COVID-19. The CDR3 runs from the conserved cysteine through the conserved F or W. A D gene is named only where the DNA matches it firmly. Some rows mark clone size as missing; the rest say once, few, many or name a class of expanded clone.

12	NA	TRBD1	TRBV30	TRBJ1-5	CAWSDRGQPQHF	TGTGCCTGGAGTGACAGGGGCCAGCCCCAGCATTTT
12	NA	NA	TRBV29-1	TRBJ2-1	CSEQGLADEQFF	TGCAGTGAGCAGGGGCTAGCGGATGAGCAGTTCTTC
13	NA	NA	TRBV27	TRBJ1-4	CASSPSVNEKLFF	TGTGCCAGCAGTCCCTCAGTGAACGAAAAACTGTTTTTT
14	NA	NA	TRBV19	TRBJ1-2	CASSIFQGTYGYTF	TGTGCCAGTAGTATATTTCAGGGGACCTATGGCTACACCTTC
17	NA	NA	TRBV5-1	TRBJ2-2	CASSSGSGGPYTGELFF	TGCGCCAGCAGCTCCGGATCCGGGGGGCCCTACACCGGGGAGCTGTTTTTT
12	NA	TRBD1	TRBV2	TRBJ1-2	CASSRQGSGYTF	TGTGCCAGCAGTAGACAGGGTTCTGGCTACACCTTC
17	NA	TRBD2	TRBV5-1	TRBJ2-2	CASSQPRGREGTGELFF	TGCGCCAGCAGCCAACCCCGAGGGAGGGAGGGCACCGGGGAGCTGTTTTTT
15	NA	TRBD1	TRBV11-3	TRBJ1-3	CASSPGQGPGNTIYF	TGTGCCAGCAGCCCGGGACAGGGCCCTGGAAACACCATATATTTT
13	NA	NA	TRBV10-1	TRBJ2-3	CASNNRATDTQYF	TGCGCCAGCAACAACAGGGCCACCGATACGCAGTATTTT
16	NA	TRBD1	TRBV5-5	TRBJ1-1	CASSVGTGLPNTEAFF	TGTGCCAGCAGCGTGGGGACAGGCCTCCCGAACACTGAAGCTTTCTTT
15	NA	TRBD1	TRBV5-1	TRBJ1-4	CASSEQGATNEKLFF	TGCGCCAGCAGCGAACAGGGGGCAACTAATGAAAAACTGTTTTTT
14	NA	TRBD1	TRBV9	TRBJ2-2	CASSTRTGPGELFF	TGTGCCAGCAGCACGAGGACAGGGCCCGGGGAGCTGTTTTTT
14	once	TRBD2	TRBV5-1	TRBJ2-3	CASSSGGAGDTQYF	TGCGCCAGCAGCAGCGGGGGGGCCGGAGATACGCAGTATTTT
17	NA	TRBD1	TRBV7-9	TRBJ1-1	CASSPIPGQARNTEAFF	TGTGCCAGCAGCCCAATCCCGGGACAGGCACGGAACACTGAAGCTTTCTTT